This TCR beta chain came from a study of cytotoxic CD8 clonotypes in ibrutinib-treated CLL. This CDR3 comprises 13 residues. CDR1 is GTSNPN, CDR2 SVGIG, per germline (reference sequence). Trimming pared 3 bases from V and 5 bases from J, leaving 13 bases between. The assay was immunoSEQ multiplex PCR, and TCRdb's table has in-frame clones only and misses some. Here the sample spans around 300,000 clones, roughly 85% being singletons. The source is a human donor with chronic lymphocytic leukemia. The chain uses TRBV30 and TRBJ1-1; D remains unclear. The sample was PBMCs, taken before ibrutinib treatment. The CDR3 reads CAWRSGSGTEAFF. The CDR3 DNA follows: TGTGCCTGGAGGTCGGGAAGTGGAACTGAAGCTTTCTTT.